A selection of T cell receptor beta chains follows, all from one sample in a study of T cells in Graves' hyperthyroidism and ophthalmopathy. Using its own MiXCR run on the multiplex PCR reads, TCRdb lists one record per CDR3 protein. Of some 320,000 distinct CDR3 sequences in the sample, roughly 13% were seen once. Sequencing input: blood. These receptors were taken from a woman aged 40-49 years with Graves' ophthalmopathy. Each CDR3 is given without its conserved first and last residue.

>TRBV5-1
ASNRGENSPFH
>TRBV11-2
ASSPPGGPSWEQY
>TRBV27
ATLWGRGSSYNEQF
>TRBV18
ASSPLPRGPSTDTQY
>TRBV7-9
ASSSLRQAHGYT
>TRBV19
ASSATGPSGYT
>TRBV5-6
ASSLVQIGETQY
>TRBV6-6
ASSFSITGGFGETQY
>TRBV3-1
ASSHEDSPTGELF
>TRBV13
ASSLEGTSGRRNIQY
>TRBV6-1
ASSRGTGGTEAF